This TCR beta chain is drawn from a study of cytomegalovirus exposure and HLA in healthy donors. This clone was counted ten times or more. Its antigen is still unknown. A multiplex PCR was run with 60 Vbeta primers and 13 Jbeta primers. Method: immunoSEQ multiplex PCR; TCRdb's copy keeps in-frame clones and lacks some. The sample yields around 140,000 clones, around 80% seen once. CDR3 length equals 14 residues. The V gene's germline CDR1 is SGHTA and CDR2 FQGNSA. Losses at the gene ends were 3 bases for V and 6 bases for J; bases not matched to a gene: 7. Broader study findings: TCR beta V- and J-gene trimming, according to a later analysis, was linked to a missense DCLRE1C variant. A list of 150 to 200 TCR beta chains associated with cytomegalovirus was given.

The TCR was taken from a man aged 40-49 years in good health and CMV-seronegative. Sequencing was done on a sample of PBMCs. The chain is built from TRBV7-2 and TRBJ2-7; 8 nucleotides match TRBD1. In DNA, the CDR3 is TGTGCCAGCAGCTTTTCGGACAGGGCCCTCGAGCAGTACTTC. This codes for CASSFSDRALEQYF.